Given below is one T cell receptor beta chain in context. Its target is not known. Thyroid ultrasound, orbital computed tomography, clinical symptoms, and serum thyroxine and TRAb underpinned diagnoses. Using 9.5 to 10 ml of fresh peripheral blood, PBMCs were prepared. These data are taken from a study of T cells in Graves' hyperthyroidism and ophthalmopathy. Findings of the study overall: With a median lead of approximately six months before onset, the model predicted ophthalmopathy.

Germline assignment: CDR1 MGHDK and CDR2 SYGVNS. V was trimmed by 4 bases and J by 8 bases, leaving 17 bases between them. CDR3 size: 15 residues. The CDR3 regions of TCR beta were amplified from RNA transcripts. A first-round RT-PCR of the TCR CDR3 used the HTBI primer set. TCRdb re-called the multiplex PCR reads with MiXCR, one entry per CDR3 protein. The sample contains 400,000 to 500,000 distinct CDR3 sequences, roughly 13% of which appear only once. The source material was blood. This clonotype originated in a woman aged 18-29 years with Graves' hyperthyroidism. The chain links TRBV25-1 to TRBJ1-4, with a tentative D call TRBD1 (5 bases). The CDR3 loop is CASSATVGVWEKLFF. The CDR3 DNA follows: TGTGCCAGCAGTGCTACCGTGGGGGTCTGGGAAAAACTGTTTTTT.